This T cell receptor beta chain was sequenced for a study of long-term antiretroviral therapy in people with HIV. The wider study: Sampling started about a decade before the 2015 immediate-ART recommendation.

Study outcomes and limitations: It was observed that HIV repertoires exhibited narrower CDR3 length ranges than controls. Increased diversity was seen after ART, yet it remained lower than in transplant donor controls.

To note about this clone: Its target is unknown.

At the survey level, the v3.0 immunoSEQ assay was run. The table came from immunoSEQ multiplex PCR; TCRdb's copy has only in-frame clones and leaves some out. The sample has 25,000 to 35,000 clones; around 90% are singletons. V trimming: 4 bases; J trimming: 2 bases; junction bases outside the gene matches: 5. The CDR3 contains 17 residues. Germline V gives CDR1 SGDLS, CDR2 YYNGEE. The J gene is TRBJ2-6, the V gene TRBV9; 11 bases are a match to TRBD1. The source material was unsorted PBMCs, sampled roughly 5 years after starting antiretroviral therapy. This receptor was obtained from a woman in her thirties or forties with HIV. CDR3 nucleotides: TGTGCCAGCAGCAAACGGACAGGGGGCGCTGGGGCCAACGTCCTGACTTTC. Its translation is CASSKRTGGAGANVLTF.